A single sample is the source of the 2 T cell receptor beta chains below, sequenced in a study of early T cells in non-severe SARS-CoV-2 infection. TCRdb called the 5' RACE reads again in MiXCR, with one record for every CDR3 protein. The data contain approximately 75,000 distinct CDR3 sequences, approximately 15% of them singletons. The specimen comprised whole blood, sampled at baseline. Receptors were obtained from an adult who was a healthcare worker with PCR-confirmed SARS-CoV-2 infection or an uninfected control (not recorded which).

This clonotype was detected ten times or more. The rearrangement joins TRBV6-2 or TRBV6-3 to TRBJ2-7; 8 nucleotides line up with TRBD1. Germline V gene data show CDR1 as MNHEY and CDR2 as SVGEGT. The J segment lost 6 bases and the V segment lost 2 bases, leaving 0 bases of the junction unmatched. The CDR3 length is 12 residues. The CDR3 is CASSYTGGEQYF. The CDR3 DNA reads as TGTGCCAGCAGTTACACAGGGGGCGAGCAGTACTTC.

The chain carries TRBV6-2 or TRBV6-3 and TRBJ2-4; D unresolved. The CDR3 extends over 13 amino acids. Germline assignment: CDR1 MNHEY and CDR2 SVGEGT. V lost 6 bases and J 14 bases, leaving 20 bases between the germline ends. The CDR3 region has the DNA TGTGCCAGCAGCCGTACTAAGGACGGTCGAAAGTACTTC. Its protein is CASSRTKDGRKYF.